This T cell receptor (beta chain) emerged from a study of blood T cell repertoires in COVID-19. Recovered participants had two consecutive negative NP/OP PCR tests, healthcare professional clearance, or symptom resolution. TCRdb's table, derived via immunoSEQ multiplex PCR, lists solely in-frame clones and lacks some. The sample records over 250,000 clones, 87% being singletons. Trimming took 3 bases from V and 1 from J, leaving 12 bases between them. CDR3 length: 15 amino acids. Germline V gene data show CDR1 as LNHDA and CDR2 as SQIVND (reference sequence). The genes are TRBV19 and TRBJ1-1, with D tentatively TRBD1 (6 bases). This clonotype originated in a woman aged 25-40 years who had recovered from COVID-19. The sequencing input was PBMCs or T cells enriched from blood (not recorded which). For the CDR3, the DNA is TGTGCCAGTAGTATCTGGGGGGGGGCGAACACTGAAGCTTTCTTT. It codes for CASSIWGGANTEAFF.